The table lists the clone carrying this TCR beta chain with a count of one. The data derive from a study of T cell changes during pregnancy in multiple sclerosis. Trimming left V 6 bases short and J 5 bases short, with 9 bases between. The CDR3 is made up of 12 amino acids. Per the germline V gene, CDR1 is MNHNY and CDR2 is SVGAGI (reference sequence). Repertoires were generated with immunoSEQ multiplex PCR, while TCRdb's copy carries only in-frame clones and drops some. This table holds around 85,000 clones, roughly nine tenths found once. This sequence was found in a female donor in good health, serving as a control in a pregnancy study. Some clones in this sample may be carry-over from other donors' samples. This material consisted of PBMCs, taken in the first trimester of pregnancy. This chain uses TRBV6-6 with TRBJ2-3; D is ambiguous. CDR3 in DNA: TGTGCCAGCAGCCCAGGTGGAGATACGCAGTATTTT. Translating gives CASSPGGDTQYF.